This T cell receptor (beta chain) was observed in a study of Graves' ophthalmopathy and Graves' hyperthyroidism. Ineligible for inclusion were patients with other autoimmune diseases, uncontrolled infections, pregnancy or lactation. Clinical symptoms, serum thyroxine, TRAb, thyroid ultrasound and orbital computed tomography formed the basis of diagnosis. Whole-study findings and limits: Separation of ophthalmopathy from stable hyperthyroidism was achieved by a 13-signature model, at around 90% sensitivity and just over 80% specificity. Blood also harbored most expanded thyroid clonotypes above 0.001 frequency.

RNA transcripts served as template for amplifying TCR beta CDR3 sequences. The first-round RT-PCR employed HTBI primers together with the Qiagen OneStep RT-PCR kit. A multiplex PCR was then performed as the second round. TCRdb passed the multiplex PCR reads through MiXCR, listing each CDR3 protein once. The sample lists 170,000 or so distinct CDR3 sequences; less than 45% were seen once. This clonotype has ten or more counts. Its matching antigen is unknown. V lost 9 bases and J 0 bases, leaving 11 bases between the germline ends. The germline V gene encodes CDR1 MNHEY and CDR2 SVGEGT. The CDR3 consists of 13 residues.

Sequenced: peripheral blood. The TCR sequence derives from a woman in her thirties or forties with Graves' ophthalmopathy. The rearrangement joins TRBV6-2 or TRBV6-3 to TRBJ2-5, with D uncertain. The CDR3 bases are TGTGCCAGTACGCGGCCGGACCAAGAGACCCAGTACTTC. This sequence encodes CASTRPDQETQYF.